These T cell receptor beta chains were read from a single sample in a study of T cell changes during pregnancy in multiple sclerosis. The protocol was immunoSEQ multiplex PCR, while the TCRdb copy is restricted to in-frame clones and leaves out a portion. There are 20,000 or so clones in the sample; about nine tenths occur only once, and 5.8% lies in the top ten. Sequences were derived from CD8+ T cells from peripheral blood mononuclear cells, sampled in the third trimester of pregnancy. Receptors originate from a female donor in good health, enrolled as a control in a pregnancy study. Each CDR3 is given with its conserved first and last residue. The order of the fields is CDR3 length, J gene, clone size, D gene, V gene, CDR3 DNA, CDR3 protein. A D gene is named only where the DNA matches it firmly. Expanded clones are given a class, and other clones once, few, many or no size at all.

cdr3_length: 16; j_call: TRBJ1-1; clone_size: -; d_call: -; v_call: TRBV12-5; cdr3_nt: TGTGCTAGTGGTAGGGAGGGGGGACGAGCAAACACTGAAGCTTTCTTT; cdr3_aa: CASGREGGRANTEAFF
cdr3_length: 15; j_call: TRBJ1-5; clone_size: -; d_call: -; v_call: TRBV27; cdr3_nt: TGTGCCAGCAGTCCAGGGGTTCTATACCGCCAGCCCCAGCATTTT; cdr3_aa: CASSPGVLYRQPQHF
cdr3_length: 16; j_call: TRBJ2-7; clone_size: -; d_call: -; v_call: TRBV4-3; cdr3_nt: TGCGCCAGCAGCCAAGATTTCCCAGGGGAGTCCAACGAGCAGTACTTC; cdr3_aa: CASSQDFPGESNEQYF
cdr3_length: 13; j_call: TRBJ1-1; clone_size: -; d_call: -; v_call: TRBV27; cdr3_nt: TGTGCCAGCAGCATATCCAGGGACACTGAAGCTTTCTTT; cdr3_aa: CASSISRDTEAFF
cdr3_length: 11; j_call: TRBJ1-6; clone_size: -; d_call: -; v_call: TRBV6-1; cdr3_nt: TGTGCCAGCAGTGTAGATTCACCCCTTCACTTT; cdr3_aa: CASSVDSPLHF
cdr3_length: 14; j_call: TRBJ2-3; clone_size: -; d_call: TRBD1; v_call: TRBV7-6; cdr3_nt: TGTGCCATAGGGGGGACAGGGGGCATAGATACGCAGTATTTT; cdr3_aa: CAIGGTGGIDTQYF
cdr3_length: 13; j_call: TRBJ2-1; clone_size: once; d_call: TRBD2; v_call: TRBV29-1; cdr3_nt: TGCAGCGCTCTAGCGGGGGCGTTCAATGAGCAGTTCTTC; cdr3_aa: CSALAGAFNEQFF
cdr3_length: 14; j_call: TRBJ1-6; clone_size: -; d_call: -; v_call: TRBV27; cdr3_nt: TGTGCCAGCAGTTCTGGCCAGGTCAATTCACCCCTCCACTTT; cdr3_aa: CASSSGQVNSPLHF
cdr3_length: 16; j_call: TRBJ1-3; clone_size: -; d_call: -; v_call: TRBV18; cdr3_nt: TGTGCCAGCTCACCCTGGGACTCCGGCTCTGGAAACACCATATATTTT; cdr3_aa: CASSPWDSGSGNTIYF
cdr3_length: 15; j_call: TRBJ2-3; clone_size: once; d_call: TRBD2; v_call: TRBV11-2; cdr3_nt: TGTGCCAGCAGCTTAGGACTAGCGGACACAGATACGCAGTATTTT; cdr3_aa: CASSLGLADTDTQYF
cdr3_length: 14; j_call: TRBJ1-4; clone_size: -; d_call: TRBD1; v_call: TRBV7-2; cdr3_nt: TGTGCCAGCAGCTTCGACAGGGGGGGGGAAAAACTGTTTTTT; cdr3_aa: CASSFDRGGEKLFF
cdr3_length: 14; j_call: TRBJ2-7; clone_size: -; d_call: TRBD2; v_call: TRBV4-2; cdr3_nt: TGTGCCAGCAGCGGGACTAGCGGGGGCCTAGAGCAGTACTTC; cdr3_aa: CASSGTSGGLEQYF
cdr3_length: 15; j_call: TRBJ1-2; clone_size: -; d_call: -; v_call: TRBV10-3; cdr3_nt: TGTGCCATCAGTGATGGGCAGGGGCCCGACTATGGCTACACCTTC; cdr3_aa: CAISDGQGPDYGYTF
cdr3_length: 13; j_call: TRBJ2-5; clone_size: -; d_call: -; v_call: TRBV6-6; cdr3_nt: TGTGCCAGCAGACCACAAGTCAAAGAGACCCAGTACTTC; cdr3_aa: CASRPQVKETQYF
cdr3_length: 14; j_call: TRBJ2-7; clone_size: large; d_call: TRBD2; v_call: TRBV14; cdr3_nt: TGTGCCAGCAGCCAAGATTGGACTAGCTACGAGCAGTACTTC; cdr3_aa: CASSQDWTSYEQYF
cdr3_length: 15; j_call: TRBJ2-7; clone_size: -; d_call: -; v_call: TRBV19; cdr3_nt: TGTGCCAGTAGTATAGTCGGGAGCAGCTCCTACGAGCAGTACTTC; cdr3_aa: CASSIVGSSSYEQYF
cdr3_length: 15; j_call: TRBJ1-2; clone_size: -; d_call: -; v_call: TRBV7-9; cdr3_nt: TGTGCCAGCAGATCCTGGCTGGGGGCAGACTATGGCTACACCTTC; cdr3_aa: CASRSWLGADYGYTF
cdr3_length: 15; j_call: TRBJ2-1; clone_size: -; d_call: TRBD2; v_call: TRBV7-8; cdr3_nt: TGTGCCAGCAGCGCAAGCGGGGGAGCAGTGGATGAGCAGTTCTTC; cdr3_aa: CASSASGGAVDEQFF
cdr3_length: 13; j_call: TRBJ1-5; clone_size: few; d_call: -; v_call: TRBV25-1; cdr3_nt: TGTGCCAGCAGTTTGGGAGGGACTCAGCCCCAGCATTTT; cdr3_aa: CASSLGGTQPQHF
cdr3_length: 16; j_call: TRBJ2-5; clone_size: -; d_call: TRBD1; v_call: TRBV11-2; cdr3_nt: TGTGCCAGCAGCTTAAAACCGACAGGGGCGGTGGAGACCCAGTACTTC; cdr3_aa: CASSLKPTGAVETQYF
cdr3_length: 14; j_call: TRBJ1-1; clone_size: -; d_call: -; v_call: TRBV4-1; cdr3_nt: TGCGCCAGCAGCCCTCGGGAGGGTCACACTGAAGCTTTCTTT; cdr3_aa: CASSPREGHTEAFF
cdr3_length: 14; j_call: TRBJ2-7; clone_size: -; d_call: -; v_call: TRBV6-1; cdr3_nt: TGTGCCAGCAGTGAAGTGGGCCGTTCCTACGAGCAGTACTTC; cdr3_aa: CASSEVGRSYEQYF
cdr3_length: 12; j_call: TRBJ2-4; clone_size: -; d_call: -; v_call: TRBV7-9; cdr3_nt: TGTGCCAGCAGCTCCCCGCGCGGCACTCAGTACTTC; cdr3_aa: CASSSPRGTQYF
cdr3_length: 14; j_call: TRBJ2-1; clone_size: -; d_call: TRBD2; v_call: TRBV10-2; cdr3_nt: TGCGCCAGCAGTGACCAGCGGGGATACAATGAGCAGTTCTTC; cdr3_aa: CASSDQRGYNEQFF
cdr3_length: 14; j_call: TRBJ1-1; clone_size: -; d_call: -; v_call: TRBV4-3; cdr3_nt: TGCGCCAGCAGCCAAGAAAGCCTGAACACTGAAGCTTTCTTT; cdr3_aa: CASSQESLNTEAFF
cdr3_length: 15; j_call: TRBJ1-2; clone_size: once; d_call: TRBD1; v_call: TRBV12-5; cdr3_nt: TGTGCTAGCCTCAACGACAGGGCCGATAACTATGGCTACACCTTC; cdr3_aa: CASLNDRADNYGYTF
cdr3_length: 13; j_call: TRBJ1-2; clone_size: -; d_call: TRBD1; v_call: TRBV7-9; cdr3_nt: TGTGCCAGCAGCGGGGACAGGGATGGGGGCTACACCTTC; cdr3_aa: CASSGDRDGGYTF
cdr3_length: 16; j_call: TRBJ2-7; clone_size: -; d_call: TRBD2; v_call: TRBV7-2; cdr3_nt: TGTGCCAGCAGCCTAATCGGGGGCGGGGGGGCCTACGAGCAGTACTTC; cdr3_aa: CASSLIGGGGAYEQYF
cdr3_length: 14; j_call: TRBJ2-7; clone_size: -; d_call: -; v_call: TRBV7-2; cdr3_nt: TGTGCCAGCAGCCAAGTTCACGGGGCCTACGAGCAGTACTTC; cdr3_aa: CASSQVHGAYEQYF
cdr3_length: 15; j_call: TRBJ2-7; clone_size: -; d_call: -; v_call: TRBV6-5; cdr3_nt: TGTGCCAGCAGTCAGGACCTAACAGGGTCCTACGAGCAGTACTTC; cdr3_aa: CASSQDLTGSYEQYF
cdr3_length: 15; j_call: TRBJ2-7; clone_size: -; d_call: TRBD1; v_call: TRBV28; cdr3_nt: TGTGCCAGCAGTTTATGGACAGGGAAAGCCTACGAGCAGTACTTC; cdr3_aa: CASSLWTGKAYEQYF
cdr3_length: 16; j_call: TRBJ1-5; clone_size: -; d_call: -; v_call: TRBV4-3; cdr3_nt: TGCGCCAGCAGCCTCTCTCGGGCAGGGTACAATCAGCCCCAGCATTTT; cdr3_aa: CASSLSRAGYNQPQHF
cdr3_length: 15; j_call: TRBJ1-5; clone_size: -; d_call: TRBD1; v_call: TRBV6-1; cdr3_nt: TGTGCCAGCAAAAGGACAGGGCAGGAAACACAGCCCCAGCATTTT; cdr3_aa: CASKRTGQETQPQHF
cdr3_length: 15; j_call: TRBJ2-1; clone_size: -; d_call: -; v_call: TRBV21-1; cdr3_nt: TGTGCCAGCAGGACAGGGCTAGTCCCATACAATGAGCAGTTCTTC; cdr3_aa: CASRTGLVPYNEQFF
cdr3_length: 13; j_call: TRBJ2-1; clone_size: -; d_call: -; v_call: TRBV5-1; cdr3_nt: TGCGCCAGCAGCTTAAGCGGGTACAATGAGCAGTTCTTC; cdr3_aa: CASSLSGYNEQFF
cdr3_length: 13; j_call: TRBJ1-1; clone_size: -; d_call: -; v_call: TRBV2; cdr3_nt: TGTGCCAGCAGTGAAGCGCAGTGGACTGAAGCTTTCTTT; cdr3_aa: CASSEAQWTEAFF
cdr3_length: 11; j_call: TRBJ2-7; clone_size: -; d_call: -; v_call: TRBV5-4; cdr3_nt: TGTGCCAGCAGCACCGGACATGGGCTTTACTTC; cdr3_aa: CASSTGHGLYF
cdr3_length: 13; j_call: TRBJ1-1; clone_size: medium-sized; d_call: TRBD1; v_call: TRBV5-1; cdr3_nt: TGCGCCAGCAGCACCCGGGACAGGGCTTCGGCTTTCTTT; cdr3_aa: CASSTRDRASAFF
cdr3_length: 19; j_call: TRBJ1-6; clone_size: -; d_call: TRBD1; v_call: TRBV27; cdr3_nt: TGTGCCAGCAGTTTAGAGGGACAGGGGAAACCCTTCTATAATTCACCCCTCCACTTT; cdr3_aa: CASSLEGQGKPFYNSPLHF
cdr3_length: 17; j_call: TRBJ2-7; clone_size: few; d_call: -; v_call: TRBV5-8; cdr3_nt: TGTGCCAGCAGCTTGGACGGTTCGAGGAAGGAAGTCCACGAGCAGTACTTC; cdr3_aa: CASSLDGSRKEVHEQYF
cdr3_length: 14; j_call: TRBJ2-7; clone_size: -; d_call: TRBD1; v_call: TRBV6-5; cdr3_nt: TGTGCCAGCAGTTACGGGACAGGGCCCAACGAGCAGTACTTC; cdr3_aa: CASSYGTGPNEQYF